This T cell receptor beta chain came from a study of response to subunit inactivated influenza vaccine. Broader study findings: The study's authors posited that every seasonal influenza vaccination enlists few new T cells.

This clonotype was counted a few times. Its antigen is still unknown. One entry per CDR3 protein results from TCRdb running MiXCR on the RT-PCR reads. The profile shows roughly 670,000 distinct CDR3 sequences, around 15% of them singletons. The TCR sequence derives from a man between 45 and 60 years old who received an inactivated influenza vaccine. This specimen was PBMCs from blood, taken roughly 2 weeks before vaccination.

The CDR3 protein is CASSQEDLAKNIQYF. The DNA of the CDR3 is TGTGCCAGCAGCCAGGAAGACCTAGCCAAAAACATTCAGTACTTC. The rearrangement joins TRBV2 to TRBJ2-4; D gene unclear. The CDR3 consists of 15 residues. Germline-derived CDR1 and CDR2 are SNHLY and FYNNEI. V was cut by 6 bases and J by 0 bases, with 12 bases left in between.